In its sample, the clone carrying this T cell receptor beta chain was seen a few times. The data were produced by immunoSEQ multiplex PCR, yet TCRdb's version contains in-frame clones alone and is incomplete. Of about 120,000 clones in the sample, about 90% were seen once. CDR3 length equals 14 residues. Germline assignment: CDR1 MGHRA and CDR2 YSYEKL. Losses at the gene ends were 2 bases for V and 8 bases for J; bases not matched to a gene: 6. The sample is drawn from a study of blood T cell repertoires in COVID-19. Study details: PBMCs, B-cell-depleted T cells, or T cells provided the cDNA or gDNA that made up the material.

The sample taken for sequencing was peripheral blood. The TCR comes from a woman aged 45 to 65 with acute or convalescent COVID-19. The gene calls are TRBV4-1 and TRBJ1-2, with 9 nucleotides matching TRBD1. Written as DNA, the CDR3 is TGCGCCAGCAGCCAACCGACAGGGGGTGGGGGCTACACCTTC. Translation gives CASSQPTGGGGYTF.